The present T cell receptor (beta chain) was sequenced within a study of cytomegalovirus exposure and HLA in healthy donors. The CDR3 is made up of 11 amino acids. Germline V gene data show CDR1 as MNHEY and CDR2 as SMNVEV (reference sequence). Trimming took off 6 bases at V and 9 bases at J, with 9 bases between the two ends. Remarks on this clone: What it binds is unknown.

With 60 Vbeta and 13 Jbeta primers, the PCR was carried out. Assay used: immunoSEQ multiplex PCR; TCRdb lists only in-frame clones, some missing. The data contain some 110,000 clones, 70% to 80% of them singletons. Study-wide results and limits: Another analysis was done later, and it associated around 15,000 TCR beta sequences with HLA alleles at 0.05 false discovery rate. TCR beta chain V- and J-gene trimming was linked, in a later analysis, to a missense variant in DCLRE1C. A later analysis reportedly found fewer N-insertions in an Asian-associated ancestry cluster than the roughly 670-donor mean. Earlier findings revealed that most TCR beta V segments proved productive either about 87% or about 30% of the time.

The source of this sequence is a woman younger than 30 in good health and CMV-seronegative. V is TRBV27 and J is TRBJ2-1; D remains unclear. Source material: PBMCs. CDR3 sequence (DNA): TGTGCCAGCAGGAAAGTCGGTGAGCAGTTCTTC. It yields the protein CASRKVGEQFF.